A selection of T cell receptor beta chains follows, all from one sample in a study of T cell responses to AZD1222 COVID-19 vaccine. The repertoire was sequenced with immunoSEQ multiplex PCR; TCRdb's copy has only in-frame clones and lacks some. The sample records tens of thousands of clones, around 87% being singletons. The input for sequencing was peripheral blood, taken 28 days after the second AZD1222 dose. The receptors originated from an adult who received the AZD1222 COVID-19 vaccine. CDR3s include the opening cysteine and the closing phenylalanine or tryptophan. D genes are given only for firm matches. The size field is filled for only some rows; it gives once, few, many or a size class.

>TRBJ1-5|.|.|TRBV2
TGTGCCAGCAAACAGGATAGCAATCAGCCCCAGCATTTT
CASKQDSNQPQHF
>TRBJ1-2|.|TRBD1|TRBV30
TGTGCCTGGAGTGTAACAGGGGTTCGTGGCTACACCTTC
CAWSVTGVRGYTF
>TRBJ1-5|.|.|TRBV9
TGTGCCAGCCTCCGGGGGGTCTTTAAGAATCAGCCCCAGCATTTT
CASLRGVFKNQPQHF
>TRBJ2-7|.|TRBD2|TRBV5-1
TGCGCCAGCTGTCTTGGACTAGCGGATTTGTACGAGCAGTACTTC
CASCLGLADLYEQYF
>TRBJ2-5|few|TRBD1|TRBV10-3
TGTGCCATCAGTGCCGGGACAGACCAAGAGACCCAGTACTTC
CAISAGTDQETQYF
>TRBJ2-3|.|TRBD2|TRBV6-2/TRBV6-3
TGTGCCAGCAGCAAGCTAGCGGGGTTCGGGACTAGCACAGATACGCAGTATTTT
CASSKLAGFGTSTDTQYF
>TRBJ1-2|.|TRBD1|TRBV6-5
TGTGCCAGCAGCAACGACAGGGCTAACTATGGCTACACCTTC
CASSNDRANYGYTF
>TRBJ1-3|.|.|TRBV19
TGTGCCAGTAGTATTGGGGCAGGACCTGGAAACACCATATATTTT
CASSIGAGPGNTIYF
>TRBJ2-7|.|.|TRBV9
TGTGCCAGCAGCGTAAGCGCCACGGGGGGCGTCCAGCAGTACTTC
CASSVSATGGVQQYF
>TRBJ1-4|.|TRBD1|TRBV6-5
TGTGCCAGCTATTCTGGGACAGAGCTTAATGAAAAACTGTTTTTT
CASYSGTELNEKLFF
>TRBJ2-2|.|TRBD2|TRBV30
TGTGCCTGGAGTGTACTATCAGCGGGGGGACACACCGGGGAGCTGTTTTTT
CAWSVLSAGGHTGELFF
>TRBJ2-7|once|TRBD2|TRBV28
TGTGCCAGCAGTCTCCATGGAGCGGGGGCCGACGAGCAGTACTTC
CASSLHGAGADEQYF
>TRBJ2-7|.|.|TRBV7-8
TGTGCCAGCAGCTCCCAGGGAGGCCACGAGCAGTACTTC
CASSSQGGHEQYF
>TRBJ1-6|.|.|TRBV4-1
TGCGCCAGCAGCCAAGGGGGCCCTGGGCGGCCGGCCTATAATTCACCCCTCCACTTT
CASSQGGPGRPAYNSPLHF
>TRBJ2-5|.|.|TRBV5-4
TGTGCCAGCAGCCAAACCGGAGGGCAAGAGACCCAGTACTTC
CASSQTGGQETQYF
>TRBJ1-4|once|TRBD1|TRBV29-1
TGCAGCGTTCGGACAGGGGGAAATGAAAAACTGTTTTTT
CSVRTGGNEKLFF
>TRBJ2-7|once|.|TRBV7-9
TGTGCCAGCAGCTTAGTCTCATACGAGCAGTACTTC
CASSLVSYEQYF
>TRBJ2-7|.|.|TRBV9
TGTGCCAGCAGCGACCGACAGGCGGGAGAGCAGTACTTC
CASSDRQAGEQYF
>TRBJ1-1|few|TRBD1|TRBV18
TGTGCCAGCTCACCGAACAGGGGTCGGCCCACTGAAGCTTTCTTT
CASSPNRGRPTEAFF
>TRBJ1-3|.|TRBD1|TRBV7-2
TGTGCCAGCAGCTTAGCTCAGGGGGCGGCTGGAAACACCATATATTTT
CASSLAQGAAGNTIYF
>TRBJ1-1|.|TRBD1|TRBV7-9
TGTGCCAGCAGCCTACAGGGGGCAAACACTGAAGCTTTCTTT
CASSLQGANTEAFF
>TRBJ2-7|.|.|TRBV7-2
TGTGCCAGCACCATTTCCGGGGCCACGACCTACGAGCAGTACTTC
CASTISGATTYEQYF
>TRBJ2-5|.|.|TRBV7-6
TGTGCCAGCAGCCCTCATGCGGGTAAACAAGAGACCCAGTACTTC
CASSPHAGKQETQYF
>TRBJ2-3|once|.|TRBV3-1/TRBV3-2
TGTGCCAGCCGGGGACTCAAAGTCCCAGATACGCAGTATTTT
CASRGLKVPDTQYF
>TRBJ1-6|.|.|TRBV27
TGTGCCAGCAGTTTAAGGGGCGCCTATAATTCACCCCTCCACTTT
CASSLRGAYNSPLHF
>TRBJ1-2|.|.|TRBV28
TGTGCCACCGCGGAGCAGTCGGGCTACACCTTC
CATAEQSGYTF
>TRBJ1-2|.|TRBD1|TRBV28
TGTGCCAGCAGCCACCGGGACAGGCCTATCTCGGGGGATGGCTACACCTTC
CASSHRDRPISGDGYTF
>TRBJ2-3|.|.|TRBV6-6
TGTGCCAGCAGGGTGGCGGGGAGCACAGATACGCAGTATTTT
CASRVAGSTDTQYF
>TRBJ1-1|.|.|TRBV13
TGTGCCAGCAGCCTAATGGGACACCCTGGAGCTTTCTTT
CASSLMGHPGAFF
>TRBJ1-3|.|.|TRBV7-2
TGTGCCAGCAGCCTCCTACAGGCTTCCTCTGGAAACACCATATATTTT
CASSLLQASSGNTIYF
>TRBJ2-1|medium-sized|.|TRBV15
TGTGCCACCAGCGGGAATGAGCAGTTCTTC
CATSGNEQFF
>TRBJ1-2|.|.|TRBV7-6
TGTGCCAGCAGCTCCGGGTGGGGGGGCGGCTATGGCTACACCTTC
CASSSGWGGGYGYTF
>TRBJ1-2|.|.|TRBV7-2
TGTGCCAGCAGCTTATTGCAGGGGTATGGCTACACCTTC
CASSLLQGYGYTF
>TRBJ2-1|.|.|TRBV7-3
TGTGCCAGCAGCTCCACAACGACACGGAATGAGCAGTTCTTC
CASSSTTTRNEQFF
>TRBJ2-3|.|TRBD2|TRBV24-1
TGTGCCACCAGTGATCAAGCGCGGGGGGGTACAGATACGCAGTATTTT
CATSDQARGGTDTQYF
>TRBJ2-3|few|.|TRBV7-8
TGTGCCAGCAGCCGAGCTCGGGGCACAGATACGCAGTATTTT
CASSRARGTDTQYF
>TRBJ1-6|once|TRBD1|TRBV5-4
TGTGCCAGCAGCTTCGGACAGGGTGACTCACCCCTCCACTTT
CASSFGQGDSPLHF
>TRBJ1-1|.|.|TRBV27
TGTGCCAGCAGGCCCTGGATGATGAAGAACACTGAAGCTTTCTTT
CASRPWMMKNTEAFF
>TRBJ1-1|.|.|TRBV7-9
TGTGCCAGCAGCTTATCTTGGGGAGTTGACACTGAAGCTTTCTTT
CASSLSWGVDTEAFF
>TRBJ2-1|.|TRBD2|TRBV14
TGTGCCAGCAGCCTGCTTAGCGGGGGCCGCTACAATGAGCAGTTCTTC
CASSLLSGGRYNEQFF
>TRBJ2-7|.|TRBD2|TRBV6-6
TGTGCCAGCAGACCACTAGCGGGGGAGGTACACGAGCAGTACTTC
CASRPLAGEVHEQYF
>TRBJ1-5|.|TRBD1|TRBV30
TGTGCCTGGAGGAACAGGGGGCTCGGGGGCAATCAGCCCCAGCATTTT
CAWRNRGLGGNQPQHF
>TRBJ2-3|.|.|TRBV30
TGTGCCTGGAGTCCCCTAGTGACAAACACAGATACGCAGTATTTT
CAWSPLVTNTDTQYF
>TRBJ1-2|.|.|TRBV5-5
TGTGCCAGCAGCCCCACGTCAACCCTCTATGGCTACACCTTC
CASSPTSTLYGYTF
>TRBJ1-1|.|.|TRBV30
TGTGCCTTGACAGGGAACACTGAAGCTTTCTTT
CALTGNTEAFF
>TRBJ1-6|.|.|TRBV28
TGTGCCAGCAGTTTGGAGGCGCTAGGAAATTCACCCCTCCACTTT
CASSLEALGNSPLHF
>TRBJ2-3|.|TRBD2|TRBV9
TGTGCCAGCAGCGTCACAGCGGGGGGGGGCACAGATACGCAGTATTTT
CASSVTAGGGTDTQYF
>TRBJ1-2|.|.|TRBV5-4
TGTGCCAGCAGCTTGGATATGGTGGATGGCTACACCTTC
CASSLDMVDGYTF
>TRBJ1-1|.|.|TRBV5-1
TGCGCCAGCAGCTTGGGCGGGAATCGGGTGGCCACTGAAGCTTTCTTT
CASSLGGNRVATEAFF
>TRBJ1-5|.|.|TRBV4-1
TGCGCCAGCAGCCCGACGGAGTATCAGCCCCAGCATTTT
CASSPTEYQPQHF
>TRBJ2-7|once|.|TRBV12-5
TGTGCTAGTGCCAAAGACAGGTTCGGCGAGCAGTACTTC
CASAKDRFGEQYF
>TRBJ1-5|.|.|TRBV7-8
TGTGCCAGCAGCTTAGCTGGGCCTGGGGATCAGCCCCAGCATTTT
CASSLAGPGDQPQHF
>TRBJ1-5|.|.|TRBV20-1
TGCAGTGCTAGTGCAGGGATGGGTAGCAATCAGCCCCAGCATTTT
CSASAGMGSNQPQHF
>TRBJ2-6|.|.|TRBV9
TGTGCCAGCAGCGTAGCCGGGGTAACTGGGGCCAACGTCCTGACTTTC
CASSVAGVTGANVLTF
>TRBJ1-2|.|TRBD1|TRBV10-1
TGCGCCAGCAGTGGACAGGGGCCAGAATCCGATAACTATGGCTACACCTTC
CASSGQGPESDNYGYTF
>TRBJ1-2|.|.|TRBV24-1
TGTGCCACCAGTGATTACGGGGCTAACTATGGCTACACCTTC
CATSDYGANYGYTF
>TRBJ2-1|.|.|TRBV20-1
TGCAGTGCTAGTGACGGGTCAATTATCGGTGAGCAGTTCTTC
CSASDGSIIGEQFF
>TRBJ2-3|.|.|TRBV7-9
TGTGCCAGCAGCTTAAGGCAGGGTACAGATACGCAGTATTTT
CASSLRQGTDTQYF